This is a list of T cell receptor beta chains from one sample in a study of cytomegalovirus exposure and HLA in healthy donors. Clones were read by immunoSEQ multiplex PCR, and TCRdb kept only the in-frame ones, dropping some. Of around 150,000 clones detected, roughly 75% appear once; the ten largest clones hold under 7.5%. Sequences were obtained from PBMCs. Every receptor here comes from a man between 40 and 49 years old in good health and CMV-seropositive. Both conserved end residues are part of each CDR3. The order of the fields is CDR3 length, J gene, clone size, V gene, CDR3 protein. The size field is filled for only some rows; it gives once, few, many or a size class.

17,TRBJ2-2,once,TRBV7-6,CASSLVAGGPNTGELFF
17,TRBJ2-7,-,TRBV4-3,CASSQDGRAGWAYEQYF
14,TRBJ2-5,-,TRBV5-6,CASSLRTGRETQYF
13,TRBJ1-2,-,TRBV19,CASRLGGGYGYTF
15,TRBJ2-7,few,TRBV11-2,CASSLVGHPNYEQYF
12,TRBJ1-1,-,TRBV28,CASSLKETEAFF
13,TRBJ1-1,-,TRBV29-1,CSVGFASISEAFF
16,TRBJ2-1,-,TRBV28,CASSLPRDVRRDEQFF
13,TRBJ1-5,-,TRBV5-8,CASRDMSNQPQHF
13,TRBJ2-7,-,TRBV2,CASSVGRDSLQYF
19,TRBJ2-3,-,TRBV9,CASSVNIREGQGTPDTQYF
16,TRBJ1-4,-,TRBV28,CASSLPSAGLNEKLFF
13,TRBJ2-5,-,TRBV11-3,CASSLRTGKAQYF
13,TRBJ2-7,-,TRBV2,CASKGQGYYEQYF
17,TRBJ1-5,-,TRBV19,CASSPKRPLSSNQPQHF
17,TRBJ1-2,once,TRBV5-1,CASSPGFPTGGSYGYTF
14,TRBJ2-7,-,TRBV27,CASTKGQGAYEQYF
14,-,-,TRBV18,CASSRRTGGDEQYF
11,TRBJ1-1,-,TRBV19,CASSARTEAFF
14,TRBJ2-2,-,TRBV7-6,CASSERTSGGELFF